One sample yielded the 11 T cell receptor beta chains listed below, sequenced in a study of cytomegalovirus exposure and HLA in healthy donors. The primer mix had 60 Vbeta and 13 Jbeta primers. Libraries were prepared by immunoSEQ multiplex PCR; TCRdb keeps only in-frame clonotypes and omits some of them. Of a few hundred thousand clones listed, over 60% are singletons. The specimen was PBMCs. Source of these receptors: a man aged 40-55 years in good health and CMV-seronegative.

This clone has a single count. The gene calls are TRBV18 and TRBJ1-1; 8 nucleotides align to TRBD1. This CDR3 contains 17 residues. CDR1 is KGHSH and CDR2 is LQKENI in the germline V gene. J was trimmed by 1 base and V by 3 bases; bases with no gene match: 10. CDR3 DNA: TGTGCCAGCTCACCGATCACCGCCGGGACAGGGAACACTGAAGCTTTCTTT. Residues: CASSPITAGTGNTEAFF.

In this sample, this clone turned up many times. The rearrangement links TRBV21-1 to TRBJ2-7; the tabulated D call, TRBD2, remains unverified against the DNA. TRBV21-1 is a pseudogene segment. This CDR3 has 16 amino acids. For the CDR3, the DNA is TGTGCCAGCAACATTTCCGAGACTAGCGGTTCCCACGAGCAGTACTTC. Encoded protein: CASNISETSGSHEQYF.

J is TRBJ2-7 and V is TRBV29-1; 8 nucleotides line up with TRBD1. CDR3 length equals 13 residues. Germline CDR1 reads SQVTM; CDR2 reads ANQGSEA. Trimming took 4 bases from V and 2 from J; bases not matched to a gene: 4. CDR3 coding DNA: TGCAGCGTTGTGTCAGGGGGCACCTACGAGCAGTACTTC. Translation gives CSVVSGGTYEQYF.

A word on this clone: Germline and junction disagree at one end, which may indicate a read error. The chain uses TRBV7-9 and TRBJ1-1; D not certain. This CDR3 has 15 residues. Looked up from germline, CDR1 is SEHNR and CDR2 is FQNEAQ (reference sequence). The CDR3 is CSSSSESYMNTEAFF. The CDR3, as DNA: TGTTCCAGCAGCTCGGAGTCATATATGAACACTGAAGCTTTCTTT.

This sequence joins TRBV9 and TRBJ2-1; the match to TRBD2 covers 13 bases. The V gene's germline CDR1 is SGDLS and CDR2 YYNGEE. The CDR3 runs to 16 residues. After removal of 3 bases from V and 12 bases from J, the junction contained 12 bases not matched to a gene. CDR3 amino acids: CASSAGLAGAPQGQFF. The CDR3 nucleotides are TGTGCCAGCAGCGCTGGACTAGCGGGAGCCCCCCAGGGGCAGTTCTTC.

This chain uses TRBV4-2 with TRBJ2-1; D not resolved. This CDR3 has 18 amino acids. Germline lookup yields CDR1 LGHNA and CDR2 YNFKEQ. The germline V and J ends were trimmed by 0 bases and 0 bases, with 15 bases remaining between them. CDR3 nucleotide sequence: TGTGCCAGCAGCCAAGATCTAGGCCCGGCGAGCTCCTACAATGAGCAGTTCTTC. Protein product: CASSQDLGPASSYNEQFF.

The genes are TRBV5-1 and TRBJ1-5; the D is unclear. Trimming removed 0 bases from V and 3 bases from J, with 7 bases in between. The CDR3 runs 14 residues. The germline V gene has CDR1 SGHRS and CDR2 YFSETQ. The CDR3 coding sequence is TGCGCCAGCAGCTTGGGAGGTATCAATCAGCCCCAGCATTTT. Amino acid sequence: CASSLGGINQPQHF.

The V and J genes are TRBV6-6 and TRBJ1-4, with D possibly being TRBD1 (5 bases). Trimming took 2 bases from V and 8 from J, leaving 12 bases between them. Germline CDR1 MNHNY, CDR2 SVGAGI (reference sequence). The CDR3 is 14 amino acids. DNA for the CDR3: TGTGCCAGCAGTTACAGCCGGGGGGTGGAAAAACTGTTTTTT. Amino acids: CASSYSRGVEKLFF.

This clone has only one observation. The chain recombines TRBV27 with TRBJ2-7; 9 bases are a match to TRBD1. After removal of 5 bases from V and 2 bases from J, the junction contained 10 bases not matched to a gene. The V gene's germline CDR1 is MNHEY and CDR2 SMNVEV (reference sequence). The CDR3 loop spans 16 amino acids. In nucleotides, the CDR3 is TGTGCCAGCAGTCCGCGAGGACAGGGGCCTCCCTACGAGCAGTACTTC. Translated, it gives CASSPRGQGPPYEQYF.

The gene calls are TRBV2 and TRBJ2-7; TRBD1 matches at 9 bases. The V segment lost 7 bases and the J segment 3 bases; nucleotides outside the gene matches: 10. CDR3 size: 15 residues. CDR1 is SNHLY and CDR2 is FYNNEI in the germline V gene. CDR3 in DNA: TGTGCCAGCACCCGAATTCCGGGACAGGGCTACGAGCAGTACTTC. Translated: CASTRIPGQGYEQYF. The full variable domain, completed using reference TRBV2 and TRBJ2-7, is EPEVTQTPSHQVTQMGQEVILRCVPISNHLYFYWYRQILGQKVEFLVSFYNNEISEKSEIFDDQFSVERPDGSNFTLKIRSTKLEDSAMYFCASTRIPGQGYEQYFGPGTRLTVT.

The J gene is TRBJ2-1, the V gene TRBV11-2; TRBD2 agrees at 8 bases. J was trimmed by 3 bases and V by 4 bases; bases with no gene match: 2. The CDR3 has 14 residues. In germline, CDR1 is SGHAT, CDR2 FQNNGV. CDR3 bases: TGTGCCAGCAGCTACAGCGGGAGCTACAATGAGCAGTTCTTC. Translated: CASSYSGSYNEQFF.